This T cell receptor (beta chain) appears in the sequencing data of a study of T cell clusters in autoimmune cytopenias. Study results and caveats: TRB repertoire shifts in secondary cytopenia and chronic lymphocytic leukemia mostly reflected lymphoma, not autoimmunity. Active autoimmune hepatitis patients had approximately 3-fold fewer exclusive TRB clusters than healthy donors.

TRB was amplified by touch-down multiplex PCR, primer pools A and B combined. TCRdb reprocessed the multiplex PCR reads and stores each CDR3 protein as one record, lacking DNA. The ten top clones account for 60% to 80%, within a sample of thousands of distinct CDR3 sequences. Notes on this clonotype: Its antigen is unidentified.

Some 38,000 genome equivalents of blood DNA were amplified for TRB. Looked up from germline, CDR1 is KGHSH and CDR2 is LQKENI. This CDR3 is 15 amino acids long. A further study also used this sample, focusing on T cell repertoires in aging, cancer and after chemotherapy. As that report states: Donors were grouped into six age bands spanning 30 or younger through 70 or older.

This TCR was recovered from a human donor with an autoimmune cytopenia or autoimmune hepatitis (not recorded which). Sequences were obtained from peripheral blood. The rearrangement links TRBV18 to TRBJ1-4; as DNA is missing, the TRBD1 call by TCRdb cannot be tested. CDR3 amino acids: CASSPPPGTNEKLFF.